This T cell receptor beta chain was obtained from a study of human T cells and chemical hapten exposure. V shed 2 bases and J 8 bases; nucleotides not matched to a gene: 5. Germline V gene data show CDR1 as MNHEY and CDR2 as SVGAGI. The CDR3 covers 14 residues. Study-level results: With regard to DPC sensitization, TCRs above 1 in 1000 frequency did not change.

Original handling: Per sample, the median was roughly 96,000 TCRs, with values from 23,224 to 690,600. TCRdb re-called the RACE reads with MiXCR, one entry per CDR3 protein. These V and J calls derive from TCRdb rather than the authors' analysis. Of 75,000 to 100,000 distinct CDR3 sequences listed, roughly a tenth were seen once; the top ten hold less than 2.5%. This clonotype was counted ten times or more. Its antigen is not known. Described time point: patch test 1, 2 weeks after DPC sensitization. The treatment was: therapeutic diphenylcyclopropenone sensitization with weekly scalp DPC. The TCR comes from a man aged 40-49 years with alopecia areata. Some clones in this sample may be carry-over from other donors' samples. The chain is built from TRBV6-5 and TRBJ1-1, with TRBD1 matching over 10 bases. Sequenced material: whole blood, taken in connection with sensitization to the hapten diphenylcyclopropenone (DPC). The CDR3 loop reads CASSYRQGAWEAFF. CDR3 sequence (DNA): TGTGCCAGCAGTTACCGACAGGGGGCTTGGGAAGCTTTCTTT.